The rows below give T cell receptor beta chains drawn from one sample of a study of T cells in pancreatic ductal adenocarcinoma. Clones were sequenced by immunoSEQ multiplex PCR, and TCRdb holds only the in-frame ones, with some missing. The sample gives 4,500 to 7,000 clones, 65% to 80% of which show up once; around 9.1% is in the top ten. The material sequenced was pancreatic tumor tissue. The receptors were sampled from a human donor with pancreatic ductal adenocarcinoma. CDR3s include the opening cysteine and the closing phenylalanine or tryptophan. A D gene is named only where the DNA matches it firmly. Size tells how often a clone was seen (once, few, many) or the class of an expanded clone, and some rows leave it out.

>TRBV7-3|TRBJ1-1|.|.
CASSFAGNTEAFF
TGTGCCAGCAGCTTTGCGGGGAACACTGAAGCTTTCTTT
>TRBV7-8|TRBJ2-1|TRBD2|.
CASSLSTSGGKSYNEQFF
TGTGCCAGCAGCTTATCGACTAGCGGGGGGAAGAGTTACAATGAGCAGTTCTTC
>TRBV7-8|TRBJ2-5|TRBD1|.
CASSLVPETGPLKETQYF
TGTGCCAGCAGCTTAGTTCCTGAGACAGGGCCCTTGAAAGAGACCCAGTACTTC
>TRBV9|TRBJ2-5|TRBD1|.
CASSDRGETQYF
TGTGCCAGCAGCGACAGGGGGGAGACCCAGTACTTC
>TRBV6-5|TRBJ1-2|TRBD1|.
CASSYSTGAGGYTF
TGTGCCAGCAGTTACTCTACAGGGGCCGGGGGCTACACCTTC
>TRBV18|TRBJ1-6|.|.
CASSLTGFNSPLHF
TGTGCCAGCTCACTTACAGGGTTTAATTCACCCCTCCACTTT
>TRBV21-1|TRBJ1-5|.|few
CASSYIGQDNQPQHF
TGTGCCAGCAGCTACATTGGACAGGACAATCAGCCCCAGCATTTT
>TRBV4-2|TRBJ1-1|.|.
CASSQDWGGNTEAFF
TGTGCCAGCAGCCAAGATTGGGGAGGAAACACTGAAGCTTTCTTT
>TRBV9|TRBJ2-7|TRBD2|.
CASSLAGVPYEQYF
TGTGCCAGCAGCTTAGCGGGGGTCCCCTACGAGCAGTACTTC
>TRBV2|TRBJ2-1|TRBD1|.
CASSESRGNEQFF
TGTGCCAGCAGTGAAAGCAGGGGGAATGAGCAGTTCTTC
>TRBV13|TRBJ1-6|TRBD1|.
CASSPTWDREGSPLHF
TGTGCCAGCAGCCCTACCTGGGACAGGGAAGGATCACCCCTCCACTTT
>TRBV6-5|TRBJ1-2|.|.
CASSAQGEKGYTF
TGTGCCAGCAGTGCACAGGGAGAGAAAGGCTACACCTTC
>TRBV28|TRBJ1-4|TRBD1|.
CASSPRTGVRYREKLFF
TGTGCCAGCAGTCCACGGACAGGGGTTAGGTATAGAGAAAAACTGTTTTTT
>TRBV28|TRBJ2-3|.|.
CASSLNGYKGLEGDTQYF
TGTGCCAGCAGTTTAAACGGTTACAAAGGTTTGGAGGGGGATACGCAGTATTTT
>TRBV5-4|TRBJ2-1|TRBD2|.
CASSLGFAGGPYNEQFF
TGTGCCAGCAGCTTGGGATTCGCGGGGGGGCCCTACAATGAGCAGTTCTTC
>TRBV28|TRBJ1-2|TRBD1|.
CASLDRGRIYTF
TGTGCCAGCTTAGACAGGGGGAGAATCTACACCTTC
>TRBV7-2|TRBJ1-6|TRBD1|.
CASSLPIQGVSVSSPLHF
TGTGCCAGCAGCCTACCAATACAGGGGGTATCGGTGTCTTCACCCCTCCACTTT
>TRBV9|TRBJ2-5|.|once
CASSVTAGQGETQYF
TGTGCCAGCAGCGTAACAGCGGGCCAGGGAGAGACCCAGTACTTC
>TRBV28|TRBJ1-1|TRBD1|.
CASSPPDRRNTEAFF
TGTGCCAGCAGCCCCCCGGACAGGAGGAACACTGAAGCTTTCTTT
>TRBV4-2|TRBJ1-1|.|few
CASSQGTGGGTEAFF
TGTGCCAGCAGCCAAGGTACGGGGGGAGGGACTGAAGCTTTCTTT
>TRBV7-2|TRBJ2-1|TRBD1|.
CASSLLGTGVYNEQFF
TGTGCCAGCAGCCTACTAGGGACAGGGGTCTACAATGAGCAGTTCTTC
>TRBV7-9|TRBJ1-1|.|.
CASTYIVNTEAFF
TGCGCCAGCACCTATATCGTGAACACTGAAGCTTTCTTT
>TRBV5-6|TRBJ2-7|TRBD1|.
CASSQTGDPSYEQYF
TGTGCCAGCAGCCAAACAGGGGACCCTTCCTACGAGCAGTACTTC
>TRBV2|TRBJ1-4|.|.
CASSRDWGEKLFF
TGTGCCAGCAGCCGGGATTGGGGTGAAAAACTGTTTTTT
>TRBV4-1|TRBJ2-3|TRBD2|.
CASSGLAGGTGTDTQYF
TGCGCCAGCTCGGGACTAGCGGGGGGAACCGGCACAGATACGCAGTATTTT
>TRBV7-2|TRBJ2-5|.|.
CASSLAALRVQETQYF
TGTGCCAGCAGCTTAGCTGCCCTTAGAGTTCAAGAGACCCAGTACTTC
>TRBV11-3|TRBJ2-1|TRBD1|.
CASSPRDRGSNEQFF
TGTGCCAGCAGCCCCCGGGACAGGGGTTCCAATGAGCAGTTCTTC
>TRBV13|TRBJ1-4|.|.
CASTLYRDNEKLFF
TGTGCCAGCACCCTGTACCGGGACAACGAAAAACTGTTTTTT
>TRBV19|TRBJ2-7|TRBD1|.
CASSIGGRDRETYEQYF
TGTGCCAGTAGTATAGGCGGCCGGGACAGGGAGACCTACGAGCAGTACTTC
>TRBV9|TRBJ2-5|TRBD2|.
CASSLGLAGGEVETQYF
TGTGCCAGCAGCCTAGGACTAGCGGGGGGTGAGGTGGAGACCCAGTACTTC
>TRBV18|TRBJ1-5|TRBD1|few
CASSDRGDQPQHF
TGTGCCAGCTCAGACAGGGGTGACCAGCCCCAGCATTTT
>TRBV28|TRBJ1-5|.|.
CAIQWAYSNQPQHF
TGTGCCATCCAGTGGGCCTATAGCAATCAGCCCCAGCATTTT
>TRBV4-3|TRBJ2-3|TRBD1|.
CASSQDYRGRGTDTQYF
TGCGCCAGCAGCCAAGATTACAGGGGGCGAGGGACAGATACGCAGTATTTT
>TRBV7-9|TRBJ1-2|TRBD1|large
CASSRRGSYGYTF
TGTGCCAGCAGCCGCAGGGGGAGTTATGGCTACACCTTC
>TRBV7-2|TRBJ1-1|.|.
CASSLFGFVGGGGTEAFF
TGTGCCAGCAGCTTATTTGGTTTTGTGGGGGGGGGAGGCACTGAAGCTTTCTTT
>TRBV2|TRBJ1-4|.|.
CASKEILNEKLFF
TGTGCCAGCAAGGAGATTCTCAATGAAAAACTGTTTTTT
>TRBV2|TRBJ1-5|.|.
CASSEESGGNQPQHF
TGTGCCAGCAGTGAGGAGTCAGGGGGCAATCAGCCCCAGCATTTT
>TRBV7-9|TRBJ2-3|.|.
CASSFTNPTDTQYF
TGTGCCAGCAGCTTTACAAATCCCACAGATACGCAGTATTTT
>TRBV4-2|TRBJ2-2|TRBD2|.
CASSQGSSGVETGELFF
TGTGCCAGCAGCCAAGGGTCCAGCGGGGTAGAAACCGGGGAGCTGTTTTTT
>TRBV19|TRBJ1-6|.|.
CASSIVGELYNSPLHF
TGTGCCAGTAGTATCGTCGGGGAACTTTATAATTCACCCCTCCACTTT
>TRBV2|TRBJ2-5|.|.
CASSEGRETQYF
TGTGCCAGCAGTGAAGGGCGGGAGACCCAGTACTTC
>TRBV5-3|TRBJ2-1|.|few
CARSLEGYNEQFF
TGTGCCAGAAGCTTGGAGGGGTACAATGAGCAGTTCTTC
>TRBV30|TRBJ2-1|TRBD1|.
CAWSGTAMQFF
TGTGCCTGGAGCGGGACAGCCATGCAGTTCTTC
>TRBV7-2|TRBJ2-5|TRBD1|.
CASSLWGQGKETQYF
TGTGCCAGCAGCTTATGGGGACAGGGAAAAGAGACCCAGTACTTC
>TRBV4-3|TRBJ2-5|.|.
CASSQELPQGFETQYF
TGCGCCAGCAGCCAAGAATTACCCCAGGGATTCGAGACCCAGTACTTC
>TRBV7-8|TRBJ2-7|TRBD2|large
CASSLGTSGTEQYF
TGTGCCAGCAGCCTCGGGACTAGCGGCACCGAGCAGTACTTC
>TRBV5-1|TRBJ2-5|TRBD2|few
CASSLELAGAGGETQYF
TGCGCCAGCAGCTTGGAGCTAGCGGGGGCTGGAGGGGAGACCCAGTACTTC
>TRBV7-2|TRBJ1-1|.|.
CASSLAGVPEAFF
TGTGCCAGCAGCTTAGCCGGGGTTCCTGAAGCTTTCTTT